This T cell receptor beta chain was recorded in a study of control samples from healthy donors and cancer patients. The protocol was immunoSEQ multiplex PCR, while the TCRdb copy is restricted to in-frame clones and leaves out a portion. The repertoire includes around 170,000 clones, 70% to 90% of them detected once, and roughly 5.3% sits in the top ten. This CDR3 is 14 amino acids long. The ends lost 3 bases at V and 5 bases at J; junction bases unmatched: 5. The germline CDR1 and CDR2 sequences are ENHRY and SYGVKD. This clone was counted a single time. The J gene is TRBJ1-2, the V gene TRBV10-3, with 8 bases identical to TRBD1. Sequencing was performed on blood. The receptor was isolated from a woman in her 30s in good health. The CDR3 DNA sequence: TGTGCCATCAGTGATGCCGGGACAGGATATGGCTACACCTTC. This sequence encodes CAISDAGTGYGYTF.